The 10 T cell receptor beta chains given below trace back to one sample, sequenced in a study of CD8 T cells in ankylosing spondylitis. Study results and caveats: The study identified a TCR beta motif of eight highly homologous variants that appeared characteristic of ankylosing spondylitis blood.

From the 5' RACE reads, TCRdb called clonotypes with MiXCR, one entry per CDR3 protein. The sample lists over 400,000 distinct CDR3 sequences; 25% to 30% were seen once. Their cognate antigens are unknown. The source material was blood, either unsorted or a sorted T cell fraction (not recorded which). These receptors were obtained from a male donor with ankylosing spondylitis.

This clonotype has only a few counts. This sequence joins TRBV27 and TRBJ1-5, with D possibly matching TRBD1 (5 bases). V was shortened by 5 bases and J by 5 bases, with 16 bases between the two germline ends. The CDR3 spans 15 residues. The germline CDR1 and CDR2 sequences are MNHEY and SMNVEV (reference sequence). In DNA, the CDR3 is TGTGCCAGCAGTCCGGGACGGCCCGGCGATCAGCCCCAGCATTTT. Translation gives CASSPGRPGDQPQHF.

This clonotype was detected a few times. The chain combines TRBV27 with TRBJ2-7, with D maybe TRBD1 (5 bases). Germline assignment: CDR1 MNHEY and CDR2 SMNVEV (reference sequence). V gave up 7 bases and J gave up 6 bases, with 22 bases separating them. The CDR3 sequence is 15 residues long. CDR3 in amino acids: CASKSGQGLMGEQYF. Here the CDR3 DNA reads TGTGCCAGCAAGTCAGGTCAGGGATTGATGGGCGAGCAGTACTTC.

This clonotype occurred a few times. V gene TRBV5-1 combines with J gene TRBJ2-1; 8 bases map to TRBD2. The CDR3 has 14 residues. Germline CDR1 is SGHRS and CDR2 is YFSETQ. V trimming: 0 bases; J trimming: 6 bases; junction bases outside the gene matches: 2. CDR3 region: CASSLASGPNEQFF. CDR3 in DNA: TGCGCCAGCAGCTTGGCTAGCGGGCCCAATGAGCAGTTCTTC.

The sample holds many counts of this clonotype. The genes are TRBV5-1 and TRBJ1-1; the D is unclear. The V end was cut by 4 bases, the J end by 1 base, with 8 bases between. Germline assignment: CDR1 SGHRS and CDR2 YFSETQ. This CDR3 is built from 13 residues. CDR3 sequence: CASSRTENTEAFF. CDR3 DNA sequence: TGCGCCAGCAGCCGGACCGAGAACACTGAAGCTTTCTTT.

V gene TRBV7-2 combines with J gene TRBJ2-3, with 9 bases that match TRBD2. Germline CDR1 is SGHTA and CDR2 is FQGNSA. CDR3 length: 16 residues. After removal of 2 bases from V and 5 bases from J, the junction contained 8 bases not matched to a gene. The CDR3 nucleotides read TGTGCCAGCAGCTTACGGATAGCGGGAGTTGTAGATACGCAGTATTTT. This codes for CASSLRIAGVVDTQYF.

The V call is TRBV5-1, the J call TRBJ2-1, with D unclear. From germline, CDR1 is SGHRS and CDR2 YFSETQ. This CDR3 region has 14 residues. Trimming removed 6 bases at V and 0 bases at J, with 10 bases between. CDR3 nucleotides: TGCGCCAGCACGTCCCGCAACTCCTACAATGAGCAGTTCTTC. It specifies CASTSRNSYNEQFF.

This clonotype was detected only a few times. This chain links TRBV7-9 with TRBJ1-4, with unresolved D. The CDR3 covers 11 residues. Germline V gene lookup returns CDR1 SEHNR and CDR2 FQNEAQ (reference sequence). V was cut by 4 bases and J by 8 bases, with 5 bases left in between. The CDR3 region is CASSSYEKLFF. Here the CDR3 DNA reads TGTGCCAGCAGCTCTTACGAAAAACTGTTTTTT.

This clonotype showed up just a few times. J is TRBJ2-7 and V is TRBV10-3, with D perhaps matching TRBD2 (6 bases). Germline lookup yields CDR1 ENHRY and CDR2 SYGVKD. The V gene lost 11 bases and the J gene lost 6 bases, with 20 bases spanning the gap. The CDR3 is made up of 13 amino acids. For the CDR3, the DNA is TGTGCCGTCTATACCGAGACAGCGGGCGAGCAGTACTTC. It translates to CAVYTETAGEQYF.

V usage is TRBV4-1 and J usage is TRBJ2-7, with 7 bases matching TRBD1. The length of the CDR3 is 19 residues. Germline CDR1 is MGHRA and CDR2 is YSYEKL. Trimming cost V 0 bases and J 1 base; bases outside gene matches: 15. The CDR3 here is CASSQEFANVTGKSYEQYV. For the CDR3, the DNA is TGCGCCAGCAGCCAAGAATTCGCCAACGTGACAGGGAAATCCTACGAGCAGTACGTC.

The V call is TRBV7-8, the J call TRBJ1-4, with D maybe TRBD1 (5 bases). Germline V CDR1 and CDR2: SGHVS, FQNEAQ. The length of the CDR3 is 13 residues. Trimming removed 5 bases at V and 7 bases at J, with 11 bases between. The DNA for the CDR3 is TGTGCCAGCAGCGGGGGGGTTGTTGAAAAACTGTTTTTT. Translating it yields CASSGGVVEKLFF.